This TCR beta chain was found in a study of T-cell memory formation after mild COVID-19. Across the study: The TCR clusters were mostly specific to one donor. General study points: Clones that contracted from day 15 to 85 were balanced CD4/CD8, while later expanders leaned CD4+.

As regards this clonotype: Its antigen is unknown.

V was clipped by 5 bases and J by 6 bases; unmatched bases: 12. The CDR3 consists of 15 residues. Germline V gene sequence: CDR1 SGHAT, CDR2 FQNNGV. Via MiXCR, TCRdb re-called the 5' RACE reads, giving one row per CDR3 protein. Of 500,000 to 650,000 distinct CDR3 sequences detected, about 20% appear once; the ten largest clones hold under 8.5%. The rearrangement links TRBV11-2 to TRBJ2-7, with TRBD2 matching over 8 bases. Sequencing was carried out using PBMCs or a T cell subset sorted from them (not recorded which). This clonotype originated in an adult woman who had mild COVID-19 (a few samples of this study predate the infection). Cell type and time point are not known. DNA for the CDR3: TGTGCCAGCAGCCTCTACCCGGGAGGGGTGCTCGAGCAGTACTTC. This codes for CASSLYPGGVLEQYF. Supplemented by reference TRBV11-2 and TRBJ2-7, the full variable domain reads EAGVAQSPRYKIIEKRQSVAFWCNPISGHATLYWYQQILGQGPKLLIQFQNNGVVDDSQLPKDRFSAERLKGVDSTLKIQPAKLEDSAVYLCASSLYPGGVLEQYFGPGTRLTVT.